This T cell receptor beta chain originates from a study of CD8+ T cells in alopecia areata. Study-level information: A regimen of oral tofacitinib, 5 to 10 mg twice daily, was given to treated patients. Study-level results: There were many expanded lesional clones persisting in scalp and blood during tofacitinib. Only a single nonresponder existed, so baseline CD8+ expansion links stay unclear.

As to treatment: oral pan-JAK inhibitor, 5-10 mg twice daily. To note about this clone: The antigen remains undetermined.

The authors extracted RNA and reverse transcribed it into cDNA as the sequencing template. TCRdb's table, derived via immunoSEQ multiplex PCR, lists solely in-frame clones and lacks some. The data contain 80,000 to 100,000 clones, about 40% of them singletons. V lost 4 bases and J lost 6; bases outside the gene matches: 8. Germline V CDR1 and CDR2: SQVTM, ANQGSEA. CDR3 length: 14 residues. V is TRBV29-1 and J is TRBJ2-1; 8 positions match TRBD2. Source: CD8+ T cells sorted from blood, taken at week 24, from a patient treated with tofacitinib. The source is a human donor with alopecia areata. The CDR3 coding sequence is TGCAGCGTTGTCCGGCGGGAGGAGAGCAATGAGCAGTTCTTC. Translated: CSVVRREESNEQFF.